This T cell receptor (beta chain) derives from a study of neurological immune-mediated disorders (dated by TCRdb to the late 2010s). About the full investigation: The study compared peripheral blood TCR-beta repertoires of HTLV-I-associated myelopathy (HAM/TSP) patients, multiple sclerosis patients and healthy controls using UMI-based sequencing. Alongside PBMC samples, the set of around 99 TCR-beta libraries contained longitudinal samples, technical triplicates, and paired CD4+ and CD8+ T-cell subsets that had been sorted. Longitudinal HAM/TSP donors and healthy donors each had 3 time-points at intervals of 3-40 months. Of the approximately 66 subjects in the cohort, some 15 were HAM/TSP patients, approximately 34 were multiple sclerosis patients, and around 20 were healthy controls.

Looking up the germline V gene (reference sequence) yields CDR1 SEHNR and CDR2 FQNEAQ. The CDR3 runs 14 residues from the cysteine to the phenylalanine. The CDR3 DNA has 42 bases and is translated from base 1. V loses 1 base of germline sequence and J loses 5 bases, and the interval between the two ends is 10 bases. cDNA was synthesized by template-switch 5'RACE using a primer with a 10-nucleotide random unique molecular identifier that tagged each TCR transcript. Each sequencing run produced over 200 million TCR-beta sequences covering 15-18 subjects. Total RNA was extracted with the RNeasy kit. TCR-beta VDJ regions were amplified with primers for the TCR constant region and the 5'RACE anchor, using the KAPA Real-time Library Amplification kit. Sample indexes and Illumina adaptors were added in a first PCR, after which library yield was increased in a second PCR. After Ampure bead purification, the roughly 650 bp TCR product was size-selected on a 2% E-gel SizeSelection system. Library quality was checked on a Bioanalyzer, concentration was measured with Qubit, and libraries were quantified with the Kapa Library Quantification kit before pooling. Libraries were sequenced paired-end 2 x 150 bp on an Illumina HiSeq 2500. To increase sequence diversity, roughly 23-30% phiX was spiked into each library pool. The original methods were these. The quality-filtered reads were processed with the UMI-based MiGEC pipeline, whose error correction step removed more than 75% of the raw TCR sequences. VDJ genes were aligned to IMGT germline references, and clonotypes were defined by unique CDR3 amino acid sequence plus V-J genes. Clonal expansion, Shannon diversity, and CDR3 relatedness (CalcPairwiseDistances, ClusterSamples) were evaluated with VDJtools, and phylogenetic trees were built with CLCbio workbench. Clones with at least 8 unique UMIs were defined as expanded, with this threshold being based on coefficient-of-variation modelling across technical triplicates. TCRdb handled the public reads itself, with Q25 trimming in fastp and clone calling in MiXCR, and kept productive beta chains. Every distinct CDR3 protein forms one entry, paired with its most common genes and DNA. TCRdb assigned the V and J calls; the authors' analysis was not used. Across this sample there are 70,000 to 75,000 distinct CDR3 sequences, with around 13% seen only once. Around 4.3% of the sample comes from the top ten.

This clonotype was observed many times. No antigen is known for it. Base qualities are not provided; no much larger clone lies one nucleotide away. Overall study outcomes, separate from this receptor: TCR clonal expansion was highest in HAM/TSP patients and lowest in MS patients, with MS patients falling below even healthy controls. No identical CDR3 amino acid sequences were shared among expanded clones across subjects, suggesting private TCR-beta repertoires in all groups.

Read against the paper, the sample's time point label means: longitudinal time-point 1 (baseline). Unsorted PBMC libraries were generated from 2 million PBMCs stored in RNAlater at -80 °C until RNA extraction. Peripheral blood was subjected to Ficoll-Hypaque density gradient centrifugation to isolate PBMCs, which were then cryopreserved in liquid nitrogen. The sample taken for sequencing was PBMCs. This sequence uses TRBV7-9 and TRBJ2-3; the D gene assignment is perhaps TRBD1 or TRBD2, with each matching 6 bases. The origin of this receptor is a female donor with HTLV-1-associated myelopathy (HAM/TSP). For the CDR3, the sequence is CASSLGGAGDTQYF. The DNA sequence follows: TGTGCCAGCAGCTTAGGGGGGGCTGGAGATACGCAGTATTTT.